What follows describes a single T cell receptor beta chain. Its target is unknown. TCRdb's table, derived via immunoSEQ multiplex PCR, lists solely in-frame clones and lacks some. The sample contains 70,000 or so clones, approximately 91% of which appear only once. All patients handed over anywhere from 1 to 8 samples, pretreatment and on-treatment. These data are taken from a study of PD-L1 blockade in urothelial cancer. At the level of the study: About 90% of the roughly 29 patients were men who had bladder-origin urothelial cancer. Among blood samples, the median T cell count was approximately 140,000.

The CDR3 has 18 residues. Germline CDR1 SGHRS, CDR2 YFSETQ. Trimming took 4 bases from V and 0 from J, leaving 19 bases between them. General study results and limits: A pretreatment blood TCR clonality that fell below the median predicted better progression-free and overall survival.

The chain joins TRBV5-1 to TRBJ1-4, with D perhaps matching TRBD1 (5 bases). The source is a man aged 55 to 70 with urothelial cancer. Sequenced here: PBMCs, sampled around atezolizumab (anti-PD-L1) treatment. The CDR3 DNA reads TGCGCCAGCAGCGCGGGGGGTTTAAGGGCAGCAACTAATGAAAAACTGTTTTTT. Translation gives CASSAGGLRAATNEKLFF.